Here is one T cell receptor (beta chain) with its context. The data were obtained in a study of T-cell reconstitution after alpha-beta-depleted transplantation in children. The TCRbeta library was prepared with unique molecular identifiers. One entry per CDR3 protein, called by TCRdb with MiXCR from the PCR reads. The table records about 58,000 distinct CDR3 sequences, around 40% of them present only once. Germline loops: CDR1 MNHNS, CDR2 SASEGT. V trimming: 7 bases; J trimming: 7 bases; junction bases outside the gene matches: 5. CDR3 length equals 13 residues. Sequenced material: PBMCs, mostly from graft donor cells, taken 360 days after TCRalphabeta/CD19-depleted stem cell transplant. The receptor's source is a male patient younger than 18 who had a stem cell transplant for acute lymphoblastic leukemia, so the T cells may come from the graft donor. The V and J genes are TRBV6-1 and TRBJ1-2, with TRBD1 matching over 11 bases. CDR3 sequence reads: CASIGQGAFGYTF. CDR3 nucleotide sequence: TGTGCCAGCATAGGACAGGGGGCTTTTGGCTACACCTTC.